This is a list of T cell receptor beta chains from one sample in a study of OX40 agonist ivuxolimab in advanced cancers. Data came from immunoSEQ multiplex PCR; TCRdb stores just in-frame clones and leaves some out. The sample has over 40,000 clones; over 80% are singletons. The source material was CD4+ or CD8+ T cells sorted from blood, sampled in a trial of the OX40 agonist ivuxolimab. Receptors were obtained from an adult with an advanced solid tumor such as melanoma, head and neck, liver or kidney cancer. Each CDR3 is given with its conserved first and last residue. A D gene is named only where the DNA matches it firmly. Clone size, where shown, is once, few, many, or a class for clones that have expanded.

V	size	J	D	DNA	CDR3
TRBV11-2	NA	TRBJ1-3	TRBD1	TGTGCCAGCAGCTTATGGGGGACAGGGCTTTCTGGAAACACCATATATTTT	CASSLWGTGLSGNTIYF
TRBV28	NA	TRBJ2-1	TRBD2	TGTGCCACTGGGACTAGCGGGAGGGTCGTGCATGAGCAGTTCTTC	CATGTSGRVVHEQFF
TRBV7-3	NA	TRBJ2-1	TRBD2	TGTGCCAGCAGCTCCACTAGCGGGAGTAATGAGCAGTTCTTC	CASSSTSGSNEQFF
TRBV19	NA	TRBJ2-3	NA	TGTGCCAGTAGAAGGGGACGCACAGATACGCAGTATTTT	CASRRGRTDTQYF
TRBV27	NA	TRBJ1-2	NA	TGTGCCAGCAGTTTATCGGGGGCGGGGGGCTACACCTTC	CASSLSGAGGYTF
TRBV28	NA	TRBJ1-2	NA	TGTGCCAGCAGGATAACAGGGCCCTATGGCTACACCTTC	CASRITGPYGYTF
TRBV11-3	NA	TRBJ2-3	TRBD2	TGTGCCAGCAGCTTAGACTCGGGACTAGCGGGAGAAGATACGCAGTATTTT	CASSLDSGLAGEDTQYF
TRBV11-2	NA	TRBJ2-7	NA	TGTGCCAGCAGCTTAATGGCTAACGAGCAGTACTTC	CASSLMANEQYF
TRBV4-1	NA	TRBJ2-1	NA	TGCGCCAGCACCCCGGCTGGAGGGCGCAATGAGCAGTTCTTC	CASTPAGGRNEQFF
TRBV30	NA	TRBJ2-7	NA	TGTGCCTGGAGCCCAGGGCTCACCTACGAGCAGTACTTC	CAWSPGLTYEQYF
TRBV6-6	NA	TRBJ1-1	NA	TGTGCCAGCAGCCTAACGGCTGCCACTGAAGCTTTCTTT	CASSLTAATEAFF
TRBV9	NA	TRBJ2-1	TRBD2	TGTGCCAGCAGCGTAGGAGCGGGAGCCTACAATGAGCAGTTCTTC	CASSVGAGAYNEQFF
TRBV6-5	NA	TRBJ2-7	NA	TGTGCCAGCAGCCGAACAGGGAACGAGCAGTACTTC	CASSRTGNEQYF
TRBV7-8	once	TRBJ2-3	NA	TGTGCCAGCAGCTTGGAACGAGGGCGAATCACAGATACGCAGTATTTT	CASSLERGRITDTQYF
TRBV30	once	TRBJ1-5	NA	TGTGCCTGGGCCCAGGGTGCAGGTCAGCCCCAGCATTTT	CAWAQGAGQPQHF
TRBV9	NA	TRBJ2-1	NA	TGTGCCAGCAGCACACGGAATGGGGAGTCTGGGCAGTTCTTC	CASSTRNGESGQFF
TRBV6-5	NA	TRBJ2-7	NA	TGTGCCAGCAGTAGGGGGAGTGGGGAGCAGTACTTC	CASSRGSGEQYF
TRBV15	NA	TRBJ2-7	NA	TGTGCCACCAGCAGAGATCCCTACGAGCAGTACTTC	CATSRDPYEQYF
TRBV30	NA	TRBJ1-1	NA	TGTGCCTGGGGGCCCCGGAACACTGAAGCTTTCTTT	CAWGPRNTEAFF
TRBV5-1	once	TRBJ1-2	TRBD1	TGCGCCAGCACCCTTGGAGGGGACAGGGGGCGGGGTGGCTACACCTTC	CASTLGGDRGRGGYTF
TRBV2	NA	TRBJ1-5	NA	TGTGCCAGCAGTGGGCCGAATAGCAATCAGCCCCAGCATTTT	CASSGPNSNQPQHF
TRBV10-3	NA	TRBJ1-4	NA	TGTGCCATCAGTGGGGATGAAAAACTGTTTTTT	CAISGDEKLFF
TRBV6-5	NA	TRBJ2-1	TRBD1	TGTGCCAGCGGATACAGGGGCTCCTACAATGAGCAGTTCTTC	CASGYRGSYNEQFF
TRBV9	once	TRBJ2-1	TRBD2	TGTGCCAGCAGCGTAGCCCCAGGGATGACTAGCGGGGGATACAATGAGCAGTTCTTC	CASSVAPGMTSGGYNEQFF
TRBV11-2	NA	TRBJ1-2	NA	TGTGCCAGCAGCTTATCCCTGAAAGTCGGCTACACCTTC	CASSLSLKVGYTF
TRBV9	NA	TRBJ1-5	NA	TGTGCCAGCAGCGTAGGAGGGCAGCGACCCCAGCATTTT	CASSVGGQRPQHF
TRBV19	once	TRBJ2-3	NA	TGTGCCAGTAGTCGCCAATTTGGGTACACAGATACGCAGTATTTT	CASSRQFGYTDTQYF
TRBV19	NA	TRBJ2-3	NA	TGTGCCAGTAGTGACTTGGGAGATACGCAGTATTTT	CASSDLGDTQYF
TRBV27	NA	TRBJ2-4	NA	TGTGCCAGCAGCGCCAGAGGGGAGGTAAACATTCAGTACTTC	CASSARGEVNIQYF
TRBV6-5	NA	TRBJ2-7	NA	TGTGCCAGCAGCAAGTCGAGCTTTTGGTCCTACGAGCAGTACTTC	CASSKSSFWSYEQYF
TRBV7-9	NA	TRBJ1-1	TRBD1	TGTGCCAGCAGCTTGGGGTCCAACAGGGGGCGCAGGACTGAAGCTTTCTTT	CASSLGSNRGRRTEAFF
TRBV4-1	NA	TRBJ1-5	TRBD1	TGCGCCAGCAGCCAAGATGGGACAGGGGGCAATCAGCCCCAACATTTT	CASSQDGTGGNQPQHF
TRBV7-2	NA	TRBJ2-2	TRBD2	TGTGCCAGCAGCTTAGCGGCAGGGAGGGCCGGGGAGCTGTTTTTT	CASSLAAGRAGELFF
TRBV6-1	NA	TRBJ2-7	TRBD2	TGTGCCAGCGCGGGAGTTTGGTTTTACGAGCAGTACTTC	CASAGVWFYEQYF
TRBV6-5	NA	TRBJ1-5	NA	TGTGCCAGCGGCCGGGGCGCTTATAGCAATCAGCCCCAGCATTTT	CASGRGAYSNQPQHF
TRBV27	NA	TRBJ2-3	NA	TGTGCCAGCAGTTTGTCGGGCACAGATACGCAGTATTTT	CASSLSGTDTQYF
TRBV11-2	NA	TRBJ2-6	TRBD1	TGTGCCAGCAGCATCATAAAAGGCAGGGGGACGGATGGGGCCAACGTCCTGACTTTC	CASSIIKGRGTDGANVLTF
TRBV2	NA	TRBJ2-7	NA	TGTGCCAGCAGTGAGACCGTCCGGGAGCAGTACTTC	CASSETVREQYF
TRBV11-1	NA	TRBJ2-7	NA	TGTGCCAGCAGGATAAGAACCTACGAGCAGTACTTC	CASRIRTYEQYF
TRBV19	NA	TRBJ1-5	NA	TGTGCCAGTAGTATTTCTAGGGGCAATCAGCCCCAGCATTTT	CASSISRGNQPQHF
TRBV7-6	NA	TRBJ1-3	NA	TGTGCCAGCAGCTTAGCGCAGAGCTCTGGAAACACCATATATTTT	CASSLAQSSGNTIYF
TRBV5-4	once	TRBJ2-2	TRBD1	TGTGCCAGCAGCAGGGGGACAGACACCGGGGAGCTGTTTTTT	CASSRGTDTGELFF
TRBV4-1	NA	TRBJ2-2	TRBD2	TGCGCCAGCAGCCAACCAAGGGCTAGCGGGCGAAACACCGGGGAGCTGTTTTTT	CASSQPRASGRNTGELFF
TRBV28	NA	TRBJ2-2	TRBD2	TGTGCCAGCAGGTTTATCCCCTCGTCCGGACTAGCGTCCACCGGGGAGCTGTTTTTT	CASRFIPSSGLASTGELFF
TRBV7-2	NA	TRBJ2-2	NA	TGTGCCAGCAGCTCTGGGACGGCCGCGAACACCGGGGAGCTGTTTTTT	CASSSGTAANTGELFF
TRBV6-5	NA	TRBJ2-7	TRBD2	TGTGCCAGCAGTAGCTCAGCGGGAGGGCCGGGGGAGCAGTACTTC	CASSSSAGGPGEQYF
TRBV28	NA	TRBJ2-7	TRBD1	TGTGCCAGCACCCAGGGGGCGGGGGAGCAGTACTTC	CASTQGAGEQYF
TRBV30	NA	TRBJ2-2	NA	TGTGCCTGGAGGAAGACAGGGAACACCGGGGAGCTGTTTTTT	CAWRKTGNTGELFF
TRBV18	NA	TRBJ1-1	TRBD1	TGTGCCAGCTCCCCGCAGGGGGCGGACACTGAAGCTTTCTTT	CASSPQGADTEAFF
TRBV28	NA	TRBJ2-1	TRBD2	TGTGCCAGCAGTACACTAGCGGGAGGTGCCTACAATGAGCAGTTCTTC	CASSTLAGGAYNEQFF
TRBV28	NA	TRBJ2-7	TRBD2	TGTGCCAGCAGCCTGGGACTAGCGGGAGATGACGAGCAGTACTTC	CASSLGLAGDDEQYF
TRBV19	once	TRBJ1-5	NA	TGTGCCAGTAGTATTCCCGGATCCTTTGGCAATCAGCCCCAGCATTTT	CASSIPGSFGNQPQHF
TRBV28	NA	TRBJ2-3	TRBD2	TGTGCCAGCAGTTCTGATTTTAGACTAGCGGGGGACACAGATACGCAGTATTTT	CASSSDFRLAGDTDTQYF
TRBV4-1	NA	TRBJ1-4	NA	TGCGCCAGCAGCCATCACCGGGACGGCAATAATGAAAAACTGTTTTTT	CASSHHRDGNNEKLFF
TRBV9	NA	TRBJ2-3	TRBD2	TGTGCCAGCAGCGTAGGGGGACTAGCTACAGATACGCAGTATTTT	CASSVGGLATDTQYF
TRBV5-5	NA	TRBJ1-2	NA	TGTGCCAGCAGCTTGATAAACAGGGTAAATGGCTACACCTTC	CASSLINRVNGYTF
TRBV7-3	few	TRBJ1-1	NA	TGTGCCAGCAGCTCCCAGGGGAACACTGAAGCTTTCTTT	CASSSQGNTEAFF
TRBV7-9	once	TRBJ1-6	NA	TGTGCCAGCAGCTTACTGGAACCCAGGGAGGGCCTCCACTTT	CASSLLEPREGLHF
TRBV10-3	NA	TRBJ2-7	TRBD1	TGTGCCACCGGGACAGGGGGCTCGGACGAGCAGTACTTC	CATGTGGSDEQYF